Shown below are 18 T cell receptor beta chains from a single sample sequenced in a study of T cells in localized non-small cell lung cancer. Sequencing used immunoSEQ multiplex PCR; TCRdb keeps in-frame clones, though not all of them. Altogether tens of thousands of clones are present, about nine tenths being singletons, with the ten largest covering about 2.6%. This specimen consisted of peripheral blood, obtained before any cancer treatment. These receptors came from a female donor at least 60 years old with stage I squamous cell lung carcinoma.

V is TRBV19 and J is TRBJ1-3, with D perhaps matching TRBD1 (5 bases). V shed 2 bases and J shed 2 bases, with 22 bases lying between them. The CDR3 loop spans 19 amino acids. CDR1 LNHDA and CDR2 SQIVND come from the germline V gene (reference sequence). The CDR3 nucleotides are TGTGCCAGTAGTATATTCCCTCTTCAGGACATCACGGCTGGAAACACCATATATTTT. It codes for CASSIFPLQDITAGNTIYF.

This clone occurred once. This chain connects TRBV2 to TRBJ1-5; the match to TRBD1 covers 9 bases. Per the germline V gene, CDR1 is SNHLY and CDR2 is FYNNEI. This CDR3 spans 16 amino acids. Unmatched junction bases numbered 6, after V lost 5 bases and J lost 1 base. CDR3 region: CASSSTGGGSNQPQHF. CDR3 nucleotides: TGTGCCAGCAGTTCCACAGGGGGCGGGAGCAATCAGCCCCAGCATTTT.

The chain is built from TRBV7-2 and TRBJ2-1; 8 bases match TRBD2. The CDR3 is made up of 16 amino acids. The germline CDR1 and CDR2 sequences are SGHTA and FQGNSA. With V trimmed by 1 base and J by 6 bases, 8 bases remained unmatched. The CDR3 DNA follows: TGTGCCAGCAGCTTAGTTGGGCGGGGGGCCGGCAATGAGCAGTTCTTC. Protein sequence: CASSLVGRGAGNEQFF.

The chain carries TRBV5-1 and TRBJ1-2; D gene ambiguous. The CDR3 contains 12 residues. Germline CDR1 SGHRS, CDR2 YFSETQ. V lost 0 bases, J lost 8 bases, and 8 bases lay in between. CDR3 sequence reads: CASSLAPGGYTF. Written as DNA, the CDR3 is TGCGCCAGCAGCTTGGCCCCGGGAGGCTACACCTTC.

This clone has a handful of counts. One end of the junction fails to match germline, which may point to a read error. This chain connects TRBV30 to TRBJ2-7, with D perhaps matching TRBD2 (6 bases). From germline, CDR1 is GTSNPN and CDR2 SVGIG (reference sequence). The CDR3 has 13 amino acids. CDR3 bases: TGTGCCTGGAGTTCGGACTACCCCTCGGATTTAGTCTTC. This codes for CAWSSDYPSDLVF.

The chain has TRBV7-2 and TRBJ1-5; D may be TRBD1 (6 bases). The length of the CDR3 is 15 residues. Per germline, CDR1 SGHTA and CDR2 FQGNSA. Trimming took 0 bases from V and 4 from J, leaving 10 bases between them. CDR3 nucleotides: TGTGCCAGCAGCTTAGCGACAGGTTTGAATCAGCCCCAGCATTTT. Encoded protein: CASSLATGLNQPQHF. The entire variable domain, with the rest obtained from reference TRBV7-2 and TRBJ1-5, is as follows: GAGVSQSPSNKVTEKGKDVELRCDPISGHTALYWYRQSLGQGLEFLIYFQGNSAPDKSGLPSDRFSAERTGGSVSTLTIQRTQQEDSAVYLCASSLATGLNQPQHFGDGTRLSIL.

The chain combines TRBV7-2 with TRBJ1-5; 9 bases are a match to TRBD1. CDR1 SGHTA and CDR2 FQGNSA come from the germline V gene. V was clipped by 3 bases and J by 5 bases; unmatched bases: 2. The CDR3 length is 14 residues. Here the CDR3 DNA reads TGTGCCAGCAGCTTCGGGACAGGGTATCAGCCCCAGCATTTT. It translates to CASSFGTGYQPQHF.

In DNA form, the CDR3 reads TGTGCCAGTACCCCTAGTCTAGCGGGAGTTGAGGAGCAGTTCTTC. As protein: CASTPSLAGVEEQFF. V usage is TRBV19 and J usage is TRBJ2-1, with 10 bases lining up with TRBD2. Germline values: CDR1 LNHDA, CDR2 SQIVND (reference sequence). There are 15 residues in the CDR3. The junction had 13 bases not matched to a gene; V was cut back by 7 bases and J by 10 bases.

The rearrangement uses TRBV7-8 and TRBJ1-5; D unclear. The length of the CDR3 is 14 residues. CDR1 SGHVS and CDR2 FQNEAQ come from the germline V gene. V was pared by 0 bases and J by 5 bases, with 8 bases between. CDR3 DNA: TGTGCCAGCAGCTTAGCGGGGTCTGATCAGCCCCAGCATTTT. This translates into CASSLAGSDQPQHF.

The DNA for the CDR3 is TGTGCCAGCAGGGCAGACGGGAATCAGCCCCAGCATTTT. Its translation is CASRADGNQPQHF. The chain links TRBV2 to TRBJ1-5, with D unclear. Per the germline V gene, CDR1 is SNHLY and CDR2 is FYNNEI. The CDR3 sequence is 13 residues long. V gave up 6 bases and J gave up 4 bases, with 10 bases separating them. The full variable domain, with the rest looked up from reference TRBV2 and TRBJ1-5, is EPEVTQTPSHQVTQMGQEVILRCVPISNHLYFYWYRQILGQKVEFLVSFYNNEISEKSEIFDDQFSVERPDGSNFTLKIRSTKLEDSAMYFCASRADGNQPQHFGDGTRLSIL.

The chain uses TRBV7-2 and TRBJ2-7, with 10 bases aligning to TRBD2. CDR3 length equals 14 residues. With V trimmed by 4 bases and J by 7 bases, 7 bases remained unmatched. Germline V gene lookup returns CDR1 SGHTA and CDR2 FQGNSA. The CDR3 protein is CASSSLAGALEQYF. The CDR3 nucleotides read TGTGCCAGCAGCTCTCTAGCGGGGGCCTTGGAGCAGTACTTC. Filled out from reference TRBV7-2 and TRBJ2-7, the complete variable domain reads GAGVSQSPSNKVTEKGKDVELRCDPISGHTALYWYRQSLGQGLEFLIYFQGNSAPDKSGLPSDRFSAERTGGSVSTLTIQRTQQEDSAVYLCASSSLAGALEQYFGPGTRLTVT.

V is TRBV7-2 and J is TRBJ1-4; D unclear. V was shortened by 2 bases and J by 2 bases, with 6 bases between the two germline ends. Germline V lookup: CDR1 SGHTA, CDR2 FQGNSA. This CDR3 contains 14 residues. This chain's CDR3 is CASSLYGTNEKLFF. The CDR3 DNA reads TGTGCCAGCAGCTTATATGGGACTAATGAAAAACTGTTTTTT.

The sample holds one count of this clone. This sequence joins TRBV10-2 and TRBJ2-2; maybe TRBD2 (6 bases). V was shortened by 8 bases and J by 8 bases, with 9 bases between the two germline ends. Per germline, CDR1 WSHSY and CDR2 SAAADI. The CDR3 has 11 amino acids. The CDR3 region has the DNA TGCGCCAGCCTAGCGTCTGGGGAGCTGTTTTTT. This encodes CASLASGELFF.

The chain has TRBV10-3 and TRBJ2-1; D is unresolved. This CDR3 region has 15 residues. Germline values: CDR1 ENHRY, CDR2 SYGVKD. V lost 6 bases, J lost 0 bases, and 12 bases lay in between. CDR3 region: CAIRQDLSSYNEQFF. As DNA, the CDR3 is TGTGCCATCAGGCAGGATCTAAGCTCCTACAATGAGCAGTTCTTC.

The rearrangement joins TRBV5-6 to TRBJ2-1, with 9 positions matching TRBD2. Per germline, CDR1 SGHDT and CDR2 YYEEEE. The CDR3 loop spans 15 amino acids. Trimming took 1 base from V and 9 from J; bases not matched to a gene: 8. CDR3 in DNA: TGTGCCAGCAGCTTGTTGGCGGGAGGGGCCTTTGAGCAGTTCTTC. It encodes CASSLLAGGAFEQFF. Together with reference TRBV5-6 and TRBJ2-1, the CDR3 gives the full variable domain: DAGVTQSPTHLIKTRGQQVTLRCSPKSGHDTVSWYQQALGQGPQFIFQYYEEEERQRGNFPDRFSGHQFPNYSSELNVNALLLGDSALYLCASSLLAGGAFEQFFGPGTRLTVL.

In DNA form, the CDR3 reads TGCGCCAGCAGTGAAGGTGGCGGAGCTCGGAGCGAGCAGTACTTC. It is translated as CASSEGGGARSEQYF. The genes are TRBV10-1 and TRBJ2-7; D is ambiguous. CDR3 length: 15 residues. Germline-derived CDR1 and CDR2 are WNHNN and SYGVQD (reference sequence). Trimming took off 3 bases at V and 6 bases at J, with 18 bases between the two ends.

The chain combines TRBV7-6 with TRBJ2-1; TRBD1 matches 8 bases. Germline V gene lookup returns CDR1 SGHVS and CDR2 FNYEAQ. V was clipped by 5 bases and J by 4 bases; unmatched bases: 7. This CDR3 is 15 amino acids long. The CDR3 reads CASSLDRGPYNEQFF. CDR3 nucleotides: TGTGCCAGCAGCCTAGACAGGGGTCCATACAATGAGCAGTTCTTC.

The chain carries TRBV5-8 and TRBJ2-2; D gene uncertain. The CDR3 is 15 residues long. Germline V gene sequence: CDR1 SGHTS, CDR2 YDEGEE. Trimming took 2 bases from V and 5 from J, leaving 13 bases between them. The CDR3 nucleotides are TGTGCCAGCAGCTTAACTCTAGTGATGACCGGGGAGCTGTTTTTT. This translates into CASSLTLVMTGELFF.